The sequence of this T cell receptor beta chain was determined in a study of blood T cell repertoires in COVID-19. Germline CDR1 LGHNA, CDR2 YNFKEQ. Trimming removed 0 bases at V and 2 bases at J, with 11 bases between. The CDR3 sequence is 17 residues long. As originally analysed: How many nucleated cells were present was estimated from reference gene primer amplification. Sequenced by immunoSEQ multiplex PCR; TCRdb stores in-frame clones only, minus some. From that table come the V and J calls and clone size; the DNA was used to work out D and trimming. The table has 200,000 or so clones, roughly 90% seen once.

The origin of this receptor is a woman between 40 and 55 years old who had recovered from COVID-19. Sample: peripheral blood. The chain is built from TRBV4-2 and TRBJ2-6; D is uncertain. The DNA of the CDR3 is TGTGCCAGCAGCCAAGATCTGCCGGGTGCTGGGGCCAACGTCCTGACTTTC. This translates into CASSQDLPGAGANVLTF.